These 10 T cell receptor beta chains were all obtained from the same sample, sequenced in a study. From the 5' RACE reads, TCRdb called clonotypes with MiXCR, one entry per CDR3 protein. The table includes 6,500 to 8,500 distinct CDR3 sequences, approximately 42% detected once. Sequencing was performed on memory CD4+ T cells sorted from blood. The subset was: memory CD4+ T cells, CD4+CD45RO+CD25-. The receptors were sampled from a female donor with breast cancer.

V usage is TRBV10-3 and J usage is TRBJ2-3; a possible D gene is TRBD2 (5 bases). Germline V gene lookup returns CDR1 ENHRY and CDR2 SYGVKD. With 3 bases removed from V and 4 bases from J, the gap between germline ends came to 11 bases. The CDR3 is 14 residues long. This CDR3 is CAISEGAAPDTQYF. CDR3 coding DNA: TGTGCCATCAGTGAAGGAGCGGCGCCAGATACGCAGTATTTT.

The CDR3 loop is CASRPGGRDEKLFF. CDR3 sequence (DNA): TGTGCCAGCAGGCCCGGGGGGCGCGATGAAAAACTGTTTTTT. The V call is TRBV7-2, the J call TRBJ1-4, with a possible D match to TRBD1 (6 bases). CDR1 SGHTA and CDR2 FQGNSA come from the germline V gene. Trimming cost V 6 bases and J 6 bases, with 14 bases left between them. The CDR3 runs 14 residues.

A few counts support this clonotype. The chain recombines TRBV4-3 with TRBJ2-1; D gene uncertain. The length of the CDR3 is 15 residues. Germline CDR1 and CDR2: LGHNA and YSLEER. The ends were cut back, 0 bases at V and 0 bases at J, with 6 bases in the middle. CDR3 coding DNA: TGCGCCAGCAGCCAAGAGGGGAACTCCTACAATGAGCAGTTCTTC. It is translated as CASSQEGNSYNEQFF.

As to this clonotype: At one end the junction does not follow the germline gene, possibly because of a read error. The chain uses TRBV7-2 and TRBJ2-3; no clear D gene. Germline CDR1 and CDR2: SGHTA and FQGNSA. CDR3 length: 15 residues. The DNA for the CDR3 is TGTGCCTGCAGCTTAATCGCAGATAACACAGATACGCAGTATTTT. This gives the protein CACSLIADNTDTQYF. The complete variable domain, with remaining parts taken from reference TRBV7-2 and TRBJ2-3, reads GAGVSQSPSNKVTEKGKDVELRCDPISGHTALYWYRQSLGQGLEFLIYFQGNSAPDKSGLPSDRFSAERTGGSVSTLTIQRTQQEDSAVYLCACSLIADNTDTQYFGPGTRLTVL.

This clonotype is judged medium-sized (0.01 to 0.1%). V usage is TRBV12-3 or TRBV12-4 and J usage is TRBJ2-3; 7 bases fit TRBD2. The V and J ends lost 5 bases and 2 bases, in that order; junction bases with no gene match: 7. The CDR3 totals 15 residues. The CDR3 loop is CASSHLAAATDTQYF. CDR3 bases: TGTGCCAGCAGTCACCTAGCGGCAGCCACAGATACGCAGTATTTT.

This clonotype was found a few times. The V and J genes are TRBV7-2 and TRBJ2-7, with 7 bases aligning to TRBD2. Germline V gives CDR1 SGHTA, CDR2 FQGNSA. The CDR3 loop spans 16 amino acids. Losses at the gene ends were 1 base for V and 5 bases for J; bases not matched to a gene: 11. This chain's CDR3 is CASSLDPSAGVNEQYF. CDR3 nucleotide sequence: TGTGCCAGCAGCTTAGACCCGTCTGCGGGAGTGAACGAGCAGTACTTC.

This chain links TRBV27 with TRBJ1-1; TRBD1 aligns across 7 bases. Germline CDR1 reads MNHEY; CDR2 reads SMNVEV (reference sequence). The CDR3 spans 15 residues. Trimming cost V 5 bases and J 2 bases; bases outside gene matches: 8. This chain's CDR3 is CASSPWTGTNTEAFF. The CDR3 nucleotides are TGTGCCAGCAGTCCATGGACAGGAACTAACACTGAAGCTTTCTTT.

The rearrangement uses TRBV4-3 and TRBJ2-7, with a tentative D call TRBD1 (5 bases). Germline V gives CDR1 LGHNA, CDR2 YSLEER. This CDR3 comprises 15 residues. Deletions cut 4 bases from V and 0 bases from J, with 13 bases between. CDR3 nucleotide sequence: TGCGCCAGCAGCCCCTCCCAGGGTAGCTCCTACGAGCAGTACTTC. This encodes CASSPSQGSSYEQYF.

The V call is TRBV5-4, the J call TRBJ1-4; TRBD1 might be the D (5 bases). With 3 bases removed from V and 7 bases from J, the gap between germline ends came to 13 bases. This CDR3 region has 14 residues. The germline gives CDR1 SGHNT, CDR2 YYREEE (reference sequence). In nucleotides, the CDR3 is TGTGCCAGCAGCTGGGACGACGGGGCTGAAAAACTGTTTTTT. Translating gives CASSWDDGAEKLFF.

CDR3 in DNA: TGCTCCGGAGGAGACTCCTACGAGCAGTACTTC. This sequence encodes CSGGDSYEQYF. The V and J genes are TRBV29-1 and TRBJ2-7, with D possibly being TRBD2 (5 bases). Germline V gene lookup returns CDR1 SQVTM and CDR2 ANQGSEA. The CDR3 has 11 residues.